The 27 T cell receptor beta chains listed next were all sequenced from one sample in a study of blood T cell repertoires in COVID-19. TCRdb keeps only in-frame clones here, not all; method: immunoSEQ multiplex PCR. The sample carries around 340,000 clones, roughly 90% recorded once. Sequencing was carried out using peripheral blood. All receptors come from a woman between 55 and 75 years old with COVID-19, enrolled during active disease.

The chain has TRBV6-5 and TRBJ1-2, with D unclear. V shed 1 base and J shed 5 bases, with 14 bases lying between them. Germline lookup yields CDR1 MNHEY and CDR2 SVGAGI. The CDR3 runs to 15 residues. In DNA, the CDR3 is TGTGCCAGCAGTTACTTCGGAGGGTTTGGGTATGGCTACACCTTC. As protein: CASSYFGGFGYGYTF.

The chain couples TRBV6-5 to TRBJ1-6; 9 bases are a match to TRBD1. J gave up 8 bases and V 7 bases, and 6 bases lay outside the gene matches. This CDR3 comprises 14 residues. Per the germline V gene, CDR1 is MNHEY and CDR2 is SVGAGI. CDR3 sequence (DNA): TGTGCCAGCAACCGGGGGGACAGGGATTCACCCCTCCACTTT. Translated, it gives CASNRGDRDSPLHF.

V and J are TRBV11-3 and TRBJ1-1; D might be TRBD1 (6 bases). Germline CDR1 reads SGHNT; CDR2 reads YENEEA. The length of the CDR3 is 13 residues. V lost 1 base and J lost 7, with 10 bases in between. Here the CDR3 DNA reads TGTGCCAGCAGCTTAGGAACCAGGGGTGAAGCTTTCTTT. Translating it yields CASSLGTRGEAFF.

V usage is TRBV9 and J usage is TRBJ2-1; TRBD1 aligns across 10 bases. With V trimmed by 3 bases and J by 8 bases, 11 bases remained unmatched. CDR3 length: 16 residues. The germline V gene encodes CDR1 SGDLS and CDR2 YYNGEE. The CDR3 nucleotides are TGTGCCAGCAGCGGTACCGGGACAGGGGCAGTGTATGAGCAGTTCTTC. Its protein is CASSGTGTGAVYEQFF. Together with reference TRBV9 and TRBJ2-1, the CDR3 gives the full variable domain: DSGVTQTPKHLITATGQRVTLRCSPRSGDLSVYWYQQSLDQGLQFLIQYYNGEERAKGNILERFSAQQFPDLHSELNLSSLELGDSALYFCASSGTGTGAVYEQFFGPGTRLTVL.

The genes are TRBV18 and TRBJ2-2; D is ambiguous. Looked up from germline, CDR1 is KGHSH and CDR2 is LQKENI. The CDR3 consists of 13 residues. The V and J ends lost 3 bases and 3 bases respectively, with 5 bases between them. CDR3 residues: CASSPRDTGELFF. DNA of the CDR3: TGTGCCAGCTCACCCCGCGACACCGGGGAGCTGTTTTTT. The full variable domain, with the rest looked up from reference TRBV18 and TRBJ2-2, is NAGVMQNPRHLVRRRGQEARLRCSPMKGHSHVYWYRQLPEEGLKFMVYLQKENIIDESGMPKERFSAEFPKEGPSILRIQQVVRGDSAAYFCASSPRDTGELFFGEGSRLTVL.

The chain carries TRBV4-1 and TRBJ2-7; 9 bases map to TRBD1. CDR3 length: 15 residues. Trimming at V came to 2 bases and at J to 6 bases, leaving 8 bases not matched to a gene. Germline V CDR1 and CDR2: MGHRA, YSYEKL. The CDR3 DNA is TGCGCCAGCAGCCAACCGGGACAGGGTCGGGGCGAGCAGTACTTC. Encoded protein: CASSQPGQGRGEQYF.

The CDR3 DNA reads as TGTGCCAGCTCACTCCCGTATCTAGCGGGGGGGCCTTGGAAAGAGACCCAGTACTTC. This gives the protein CASSLPYLAGGPWKETQYF. This chain joins TRBV18 and TRBJ2-5, with 12 bases lining up with TRBD2. With 4 bases clipped from V and 3 bases from J, the junction kept 15 bases outside the gene matches. The CDR3 totals 19 residues. CDR1 and CDR2 from the germline V gene are KGHSH and LQKENI.

V is TRBV27 and J is TRBJ1-2, with 8 bases matching TRBD1. Germline V lookup: CDR1 MNHEY, CDR2 SMNVEV (reference sequence). V lost 0 bases and J lost 7; bases outside the gene matches: 7. The CDR3 loop spans 15 amino acids. The CDR3 here is CASSLSVTGGSGYTF. The CDR3 nucleotides read TGTGCCAGCAGTTTATCGGTTACAGGGGGATCTGGCTACACCTTC.

The rearrangement uses TRBV9 and TRBJ2-5; D possibly corresponds to TRBD1 (6 bases). The length of the CDR3 is 14 residues. Trimming took 5 bases from V and 4 from J, leaving 15 bases between them. Germline V gene data show CDR1 as SGDLS and CDR2 as YYNGEE. CDR3 residues: CASSRLGGAETQYF. In DNA form, the CDR3 reads TGTGCCAGCAGTCGATTAGGGGGTGCAGAGACCCAGTACTTC.

The chain employs TRBV12-3 or TRBV12-4 and TRBJ2-1; no definite D call. Trimming removed 3 bases at V and 9 bases at J, with 9 bases between. CDR3 length: 12 residues. The CDR3 reads CASSFVAREQFF. The DNA of the CDR3 is TGTGCCAGCAGTTTTGTAGCTCGTGAGCAGTTCTTC.

About this clone: This CDR3 is also generated by other DNA sequences in the sample. The rearrangement links TRBV6-5 to TRBJ1-2; D gene unclear. V was cut by 0 bases and J by 4 bases, with 6 bases left in between. The CDR3 has 13 amino acids. The V gene's germline CDR1 is MNHEY and CDR2 SVGAGI. CDR3 in amino acids: CASSYSGSYGYTF. Written as DNA, the CDR3 is TGTGCCAGCAGTTACTCAGGGAGCTATGGCTACACCTTC.

The gene calls are TRBV20-1 and TRBJ1-1; D is ambiguous. The CDR3 runs to 11 residues. Trimming took 5 bases from V and 5 from J, leaving 9 bases between them. Germline V lookup: CDR1 DFQATT, CDR2 SNEGSKA (reference sequence). The DNA for the CDR3 is TGCAGTGCTGGGAGGAGTACTGAAGCTTTCTTT. Amino acid sequence: CSAGRSTEAFF.

In this sample, this clone turned up once. The chain employs TRBV9 and TRBJ1-6; weak D call: TRBD1 (5 bases). Per the germline V gene, CDR1 is SGDLS and CDR2 is YYNGEE. The CDR3 consists of 14 residues. V was clipped by 7 bases and J by 4 bases, with 12 bases between them. The CDR3 DNA sequence: TGTGCCAGCGGCGGGGCGCTTTATAATTCACCCCTCCACTTT. This translates into CASGGALYNSPLHF.

This chain links TRBV11-3 with TRBJ1-1; weak D call: TRBD1 (5 bases). CDR3 length equals 19 residues. The germline CDR1 and CDR2 sequences are SGHNT and YENEEA. V lost 4 bases, J lost 1 base, and 25 bases lay in between. CDR3 region: CASSSRDDGGVRGNTEAFF. The CDR3 bases are TGTGCCAGCAGCTCCCGGGACGACGGAGGGGTAAGAGGGAACACTGAAGCTTTCTTT.

There are a few counts of this clone. V gene TRBV10-3 combines with J gene TRBJ2-7; a weak D match, TRBD1 (7 bases). CDR1 ENHRY and CDR2 SYGVKD come from the germline V gene. The CDR3 length is 12 residues. The V end was cut by 3 bases, the J end by 5 bases, with 8 bases between. CDR3 sequence (DNA): TGTGCCATCAGTGACAGGGGGGACGAGCAGTACTTC. Its translation: CAISDRGDEQYF.

J is TRBJ2-7 and V is TRBV7-2, with no clear D. V lost 5 bases, J lost 2 bases, and 7 bases lay in between. The germline gives CDR1 SGHTA, CDR2 FQGNSA. CDR3 size: 12 residues. CDR3 coding DNA: TGTGCCAGCAGCCTAAGTCCCTACGAGCAGTACTTC. Amino acid sequence: CASSLSPYEQYF.

The table lists this clone with a few counts. V usage is TRBV7-9 and J usage is TRBJ1-4; a weak D match, TRBD1 (6 bases). The CDR3 is 16 amino acids. V lost 2 bases, J lost 2 bases, and 12 bases lay in between. Germline V CDR1 and CDR2: SEHNR, FQNEAQ (reference sequence). The CDR3 DNA reads TGTGCCAGCAGCTTATTTCAGGGGTTCACTAATGAAAAACTGTTTTTT. Protein: CASSLFQGFTNEKLFF. Combining the CDR3 with reference TRBV7-9 and TRBJ1-4 gives the whole variable domain DTGVSQNPRHKITKRGQNVTFRCDPISEHNRLYWYRQTLGQGPEFLTYFQNEAQLEKSRLLSDRFSAERPKGSFSTLEIQRTEQGDSAMYLCASSLFQGFTNEKLFFGSGTQLSVL.

J is TRBJ2-3 and V is TRBV10-3, with D perhaps matching TRBD1 (5 bases). CDR3 length equals 11 residues. Trimming removed 3 bases from V and 8 bases from J, with 6 bases in between. Germline V CDR1 and CDR2: ENHRY, SYGVKD. The DNA of the CDR3 is TGTGCCATCAGTGAACAGGTTACGCAGTATTTT. Amino acid sequence: CAISEQVTQYF.

This chain joins TRBV5-1 and TRBJ1-1; maybe TRBD1 (5 bases). Trimming took 2 bases from V and 0 from J, leaving 17 bases between them. The CDR3 spans 17 residues. The germline V gene encodes CDR1 SGHRS and CDR2 YFSETQ. CDR3 in DNA: TGCGCCAGCAGCTTCCAACGACCACGGGGGGTGAACACTGAAGCTTTCTTT. It codes for CASSFQRPRGVNTEAFF.

The chain carries TRBV2 and TRBJ1-2; a possible D gene is TRBD1 (6 bases). Germline assignment: CDR1 SNHLY and CDR2 FYNNEI. The CDR3 spans 17 residues. Trimming took 0 bases from V and 7 from J, leaving 21 bases between them. The CDR3 coding sequence is TGTGCCAGCAGTGAAGCGCTTCTGGGGGCAGGGGTGGGTGGCTACACCTTC. Amino acid sequence: CASSEALLGAGVGGYTF.

This clone was recorded only once. CDR3 sequence reads: CAISESPQGETQYF. CDR3 nucleotides: TGTGCCATCAGTGAGTCGCCACAGGGCGAGACCCAGTACTTC. The V and J genes are TRBV10-3 and TRBJ2-5; D may be TRBD1 (6 bases). Trimming left V 0 bases short and J 5 bases short, with 10 bases between. This CDR3 is built from 14 residues. In germline, CDR1 is ENHRY, CDR2 SYGVKD.

V is TRBV3-1 (or the pseudogene TRBV3-2) and J is TRBJ2-5; D gene ambiguous. Trimming removed 0 bases from V and 10 bases from J, with 12 bases in between. The CDR3 loop spans 13 amino acids. The germline V gene encodes CDR1 LGHDT and CDR2 YNNKEL (reference sequence). Here the CDR3 reads CASSQEEQSSQYF. CDR3 in DNA: TGTGCCAGCAGCCAAGAAGAACAGTCGAGCCAGTACTTC.

The rearrangement uses TRBV5-4 and TRBJ2-2; 7 nucleotides align to TRBD1. Germline CDR1 SGHNT, CDR2 YYREEE (reference sequence). J lost 0 bases, V lost 3 bases, and 8 bases had no gene match. The CDR3 has 17 amino acids. The CDR3 nucleotides read TGTGCCAGCAGCTCTAGGACAGGTACTGCGAACACCGGGGAGCTGTTTTTT. Translating gives CASSSRTGTANTGELFF.

The V call is TRBV29-1, the J call TRBJ2-3; TRBD1 matches at 9 bases. Germline trimming cut 4 bases from V and 4 bases from J; bases unmatched to any gene: 12. There are 16 residues in the CDR3. Germline CDR1 is SQVTM and CDR2 is ANQGSEA. CDR3 sequence (DNA): TGCAGCGTTGCAAAATCCACAGGGGGCGGTGCAGATACGCAGTATTTT. This sequence encodes CSVAKSTGGGADTQYF.

J is TRBJ1-2 and V is TRBV4-2; D may be TRBD1 (6 bases). Germline loops: CDR1 LGHNA, CDR2 YNFKEQ. This CDR3 is built from 17 residues. Between the trimmed V and J ends, which lost 4 bases and 0 bases, there was a span of 18 bases. CDR3 coding DNA: TGTGCCAGCAGCCTCCAGGCACAGGGACGGACTAACTATGGCTACACCTTC. This gives the protein CASSLQAQGRTNYGYTF.

The gene calls are TRBV18 and TRBJ1-3; D is uncertain. From germline, CDR1 is KGHSH and CDR2 LQKENI. V dropped 4 bases and J dropped 2 bases, with 12 bases sitting between them. The CDR3 contains 15 residues. The CDR3 DNA sequence: TGTGCCAGCTCACAAAGTGGGGAGACTGGAAACACCATATATTTT. Protein: CASSQSGETGNTIYF.

V is TRBV27 and J is TRBJ2-7; 7 bases fit TRBD2. From germline, CDR1 is MNHEY and CDR2 SMNVEV (reference sequence). J was trimmed by 1 base and V by 1 base; bases with no gene match: 4. The CDR3 is 15 residues long. The CDR3 coding sequence is TGTGCCAGCAGTTTATGGCGGGGGTCTTCCTACGAGCAGTACTTC. It translates to CASSLWRGSSYEQYF.